These 24 T cell receptor beta chains were sequenced from one sample in a study of blood T cell repertoires in COVID-19. This table comes from immunoSEQ multiplex PCR, and its TCRdb copy is limited to in-frame clones, with some not included. The table shows 80,000 or so clones, with roughly 79% occurring only once. Sequenced input: peripheral blood. These TCRs come from a man at least 80 years old with acute or convalescent COVID-19.

The V call is TRBV7-2, the J call TRBJ1-5; 9 nucleotides agree with TRBD1. The V segment lost 2 bases and the J segment 7 bases; nucleotides outside the gene matches: 6. The CDR3 spans 15 residues. Germline V gene sequence: CDR1 SGHTA, CDR2 FQGNSA. The CDR3 region has the DNA TGTGCCAGCAGCTTAACCGGGACAGGGTACCAGCCCCAGCATTTT. Encoded protein: CASSLTGTGYQPQHF.

The CDR3 coding sequence is TGTGCCAGCAGACGGACAGGGGGCCCCACAGATACGCAGTATTTT. It translates to CASRRTGGPTDTQYF. V is TRBV7-3 and J is TRBJ2-3; 11 bases line up with TRBD1. Trimming removed 6 bases from V and 2 bases from J; junction bases left unmatched: 4. This CDR3 is 15 amino acids long. The germline V gene encodes CDR1 SGHTA and CDR2 FQGTGA.

The chain employs TRBV2 and TRBJ2-5, with 7 bases aligning to TRBD1. Germline values: CDR1 SNHLY, CDR2 FYNNEI. The trim removed 8 bases at V and 1 base at J, leaving 16 bases unmatched. The CDR3 runs to 17 residues. As DNA, the CDR3 is TGTGCCAGCTCTAAGAGCAGGGTCGAGGGGGCCCAAGAGACCCAGTACTTC. As protein: CASSKSRVEGAQETQYF.

The chain is built from TRBV28 and TRBJ1-5, with 9 bases fitting TRBD1. CDR3 length: 14 amino acids. The ends lost 5 bases at V and 5 bases at J; junction bases unmatched: 4. The germline V gene encodes CDR1 MDHEN and CDR2 SYDVKM. CDR3 coding DNA: TGTGCCAGCAGTCCGGGGACAGGGCATCAGCCCCAGCATTTT. Protein sequence: CASSPGTGHQPQHF.

The chain combines TRBV28 with TRBJ1-2, with 8 bases fitting TRBD1. The J segment lost 4 bases and the V segment lost 5 bases, leaving 9 bases of the junction unmatched. The CDR3 contains 15 residues. CDR1 and CDR2 (germline): MDHEN, SYDVKM. CDR3 in amino acids: CASSHGTGSIYGYTF. The DNA of the CDR3 is TGTGCCAGCAGTCACGGGACAGGATCTATCTATGGCTACACCTTC.

This chain uses TRBV19 with TRBJ2-7; D perhaps matches TRBD2 (6 bases). Germline assignment: CDR1 LNHDA and CDR2 SQIVND (reference sequence). The CDR3 loop spans 15 amino acids. The V gene lost 3 bases and the J gene lost 2 bases, with 14 bases spanning the gap. CDR3 DNA: TGTGCCAGTAGTATCGCAAGGAGGGGTACCTACGAGCAGTACTTC. Amino acid sequence: CASSIARRGTYEQYF.

This sequence joins TRBV12-3 or TRBV12-4 and TRBJ2-3; unclear D gene. This CDR3 has 12 amino acids. The germline V and J ends were trimmed by 6 bases and 4 bases, with 8 bases remaining between them. CDR3 nucleotides: TGTGCCAGCAGCCGTTTCTCAGATACGCAGTATTTT. This translates into CASSRFSDTQYF.

The chain employs TRBV6-5 and TRBJ2-2; 7 bases line up with TRBD2. Germline V gives CDR1 MNHEY, CDR2 SVGAGI. Trimming removed 2 bases from V and 6 bases from J; junction bases left unmatched: 9. This CDR3 contains 16 residues. CDR3 nucleotides: TGTGCCAGCAGTTACCCCCGGGGGGACCAGGCCGGGGAGCTGTTTTTT. Its protein product is CASSYPRGDQAGELFF.

Comment on this clone: The DNA is left out, because the CDR3 cannot be placed on it with certainty; the CDR3 is given as TCRdb lists it. The chain links TRBV30 to TRBJ2-7; the table's D call, TRBD1, has no DNA check behind it. From its first to its last residue, the CDR3 has 16 amino acids. Germline CDR1 GTSNPN, CDR2 SVGIG (reference sequence). The CDR3 spells CACSAPGQGQKYEQYF.

This clone has a handful of counts. The V gene is TRBV20-1, the J gene TRBJ2-1; the match to TRBD2 covers 9 bases. Germline assignment: CDR1 DFQATT and CDR2 SNEGSKA (reference sequence). J lost 3 bases, V lost 3 bases, and 9 bases had no gene match. The CDR3 totals 16 residues. The CDR3 coding sequence is TGCAGTGCTAGTGGAGGGACTAGCAACGACTACAATGAGCAGTTCTTC. It yields the protein CSASGGTSNDYNEQFF.

The gene calls are TRBV19 and TRBJ2-7; D is unclear. Trimming took 4 bases from V and 3 from J, leaving 16 bases between them. The germline V gene encodes CDR1 LNHDA and CDR2 SQIVND (reference sequence). The CDR3 loop spans 15 amino acids. The CDR3 DNA reads TGTGCCAGTAGTACCGGTATTAGCCTAGTCTACGAGCAGTACTTC. It is translated as CASSTGISLVYEQYF.

A word on this clone: The CDR3 ends on some other residue instead of the conserved phenylalanine or tryptophan, so this is likely a read error. The DNA is omitted, as the CDR3 cannot be located on it reliably, and the CDR3 follows TCRdb's listing. The chain couples TRBV19 to TRBJ1-6. The CDR3 is 15 amino acids long, termini counted. Germline CDR1 and CDR2: LNHDA and SQIVND (reference sequence). CDR3 protein: CASSPQDGWKAPIHV.

The chain employs TRBV7-9 and TRBJ2-2; perhaps TRBD2 as D (5 bases). Germline V gene lookup returns CDR1 SEHNR and CDR2 FQNEAQ (reference sequence). This CDR3 is 15 amino acids long. V gave up 6 bases and J gave up 1 base, with 12 bases separating them. CDR3 nucleotides: TGTGCCAGCAGTATGTATGGGAGGAACACCGGGGAGCTGTTTTTT. Protein sequence: CASSMYGRNTGELFF. Full variable domain (missing parts from reference TRBV7-9 and TRBJ2-2): DTGVSQNPRHKITKRGQNVTFRCDPISEHNRLYWYRQTLGQGPEFLTYFQNEAQLEKSRLLSDRFSAERPKGSFSTLEIQRTEQGDSAMYLCASSMYGRNTGELFFGEGSRLTVL.

The J gene is TRBJ1-1, the V gene TRBV28; 7 bases align to TRBD1. V shed 4 bases, J shed 1 base, and the junction held 6 bases outside the gene matches. Germline assignment: CDR1 MDHEN and CDR2 SYDVKM. There are 15 residues in the CDR3. The CDR3 nucleotides read TGTGCCAGCAGTTCTCTGACAGGGTCGAACACTGAAGCTTTCTTT. It encodes CASSSLTGSNTEAFF.

The V call is TRBV29-1, the J call TRBJ1-1, with a tentative D call TRBD1 (5 bases). Germline CDR1 SQVTM, CDR2 ANQGSEA. Deletions cut 5 bases from V and 1 base from J, with 8 bases between. This CDR3 is 12 amino acids long. CDR3 residues: CSVLQGNTEAFF. In nucleotides, the CDR3 is TGCAGCGTTCTTCAGGGGAACACTGAAGCTTTCTTT.

The chain has TRBV27 and TRBJ2-4, with TRBD2 matching 7 bases. Looked up from germline, CDR1 is MNHEY and CDR2 is SMNVEV (reference sequence). Trimming cost V 2 bases and J 5 bases; bases outside gene matches: 3. This CDR3 region has 14 residues. The CDR3 coding sequence is TGTGCCAGCAGTTTAGGGGGGGACCAAAACATTCAGTACTTC. As protein: CASSLGGDQNIQYF.

This rearrangement joins TRBV5-8 to TRBJ2-5, with 12 bases matching TRBD2. Unmatched junction bases numbered 5, after V lost 0 bases and J lost 2 bases. In germline, CDR1 is SGHTS, CDR2 YDEGEE. The CDR3 has 17 residues. Here the CDR3 reads CASSLEVGLAGQETQYF. In nucleotides, the CDR3 is TGTGCCAGCAGCTTGGAAGTAGGACTAGCGGGACAAGAGACCCAGTACTTC.

The chain employs TRBV11-2 and TRBJ1-2; D is uncertain. V shed 5 bases and J shed 6 bases, with 13 bases lying between them. CDR3 size: 13 residues. In germline, CDR1 is SGHAT, CDR2 FQNNGV. In DNA form, the CDR3 reads TGTGCCAGCAGCCTTGGACTCTACAATGGCTACACCTTC. Its translation is CASSLGLYNGYTF.

V usage is TRBV2 and J usage is TRBJ1-3, with no clear D. CDR3 length: 12 amino acids. Germline assignment: CDR1 SNHLY and CDR2 FYNNEI. V was pared by 3 bases and J by 11 bases, with 11 bases between. CDR3 sequence reads: CASSDRGFAIYF. For the CDR3, the DNA is TGTGCCAGCAGTGATCGGGGTTTTGCCATATATTTT.

The chain links TRBV6-6 to TRBJ1-1; tentative D call: TRBD1 (6 bases). The V and J ends lost 0 bases and 1 base respectively, with 9 bases between them. The CDR3 is 15 residues long. CDR1 MNHNY and CDR2 SVGAGI come from the germline V gene (reference sequence). CDR3 sequence (DNA): TGTGCCAGCAGTTACTCAAGACAGGAGAACACTGAAGCTTTCTTT. As protein: CASSYSRQENTEAFF.

The chain carries TRBV19 and TRBJ2-3; the D is unclear. Trimming removed 6 bases at V and 0 bases at J, with 4 bases between. Germline-derived CDR1 and CDR2 are LNHDA and SQIVND (reference sequence). The CDR3 contains 12 residues. The DNA of the CDR3 is TGTGCCAGTAGCGGTAGCACAGATACGCAGTATTTT. Its translation: CASSGSTDTQYF.

This clone appeared once. The V and J genes are TRBV5-4 and TRBJ1-4; D remains unclear. The CDR3 spans 14 residues. Germline V gene sequence: CDR1 SGHNT, CDR2 YYREEE (reference sequence). The germline V and J ends were trimmed by 3 bases and 8 bases, with 14 bases remaining between them. CDR3 in DNA: TGTGCCAGCAGCTATGCGGGGTCCGTAGAAAAACTGTTTTTT. It translates to CASSYAGSVEKLFF.

This chain uses TRBV5-1 with TRBJ1-2, with 7 positions matching TRBD1. The CDR3 is 15 amino acids. Germline CDR1 reads SGHRS; CDR2 reads YFSETQ. The trim removed 4 bases at V and 2 bases at J, leaving 8 bases unmatched. For the CDR3, the DNA is TGCGCCAGCAGCCCCCTGACAGGGACCAACTATGGCTACACCTTC. Its protein product is CASSPLTGTNYGYTF.

This clone was observed a few times. V usage is TRBV18 and J usage is TRBJ1-1, with TRBD1 matching 8 bases. The CDR3 length is 13 residues. Per germline, CDR1 KGHSH and CDR2 LQKENI. J was trimmed by 7 bases and V by 2 bases; bases with no gene match: 3. This chain's CDR3 is CASSPDRGSEAFF. The CDR3 DNA reads as TGTGCCAGCTCACCAGACAGGGGCAGTGAAGCTTTCTTT.